This TCR beta chain was observed in a study of shared clonotypes between healthy human individuals. None of the donors, who were healthy HIV-negative adults, had recently had acute infections or vaccinations. All donors were Caucasian adults living in Nashville, Tennessee. A CD45RA+ naive subset and a CD45RA-negative memory subset were split from CD4+ cells. Assay: immunoSEQ multiplex PCR; the TCRdb copy retains only in-frame clones and omits some. The data show over a million clones, 70% to 80% seen once. Trimming pared 5 bases from V and 3 bases from J, leaving 12 bases between. This CDR3 is 14 amino acids long. CDR1 and CDR2 from the germline V gene are SGHTA and FQGTGA.

The rearrangement links TRBV7-3 to TRBJ2-3, with D unresolved. This receptor was identified in a man between 18 and 35 years old in good health. Some clones in this sample may be carry-over from other donors' samples. Specimen: memory CD4+ T cells from PBMCs. As to subset: CD45RA-negative fraction. The CDR3 bases are TGTGCCAGCAGCACTACGACGGCGACAGATACGCAGTATTTT. Translated, it gives CASSTTTATDTQYF.